This TCR beta chain was sequenced in a study of T cell repertoires in cytomegalovirus infection. At the level of the study: Signatures in public TCR beta sequences pointed to both CMV infection and matching HLA type. Overall study results and limits: The ex vivo response was dominated by HLA-C-restricted CMV-specific TCR beta clonotypes.

TCRdb used MiXCR to reprocess the reads, holding one entry per CDR3 protein. The sample lists under 350,000 distinct CDR3 sequences; approximately 8.9% were seen once. This clonotype was seen repeatedly, ten times or more. The antigen remains unidentified. V was clipped by 9 bases and J by 3 bases; unmatched bases: 1. There are 11 residues in the CDR3. Germline lookup yields CDR1 SNHLY and CDR2 FYNNEI. This TCR derives from a human donor in good health (CMV status not recorded). Some clones in this sample may be carry-over from other donors' samples. This chain joins TRBV2 and TRBJ2-7; 8 bases fit TRBD2. The sequencing input was PBMCs. The CDR3 region is CASSGDYEQYF. The CDR3 region has the DNA TGTGCCAGTAGCGGGGACTACGAGCAGTACTTC.